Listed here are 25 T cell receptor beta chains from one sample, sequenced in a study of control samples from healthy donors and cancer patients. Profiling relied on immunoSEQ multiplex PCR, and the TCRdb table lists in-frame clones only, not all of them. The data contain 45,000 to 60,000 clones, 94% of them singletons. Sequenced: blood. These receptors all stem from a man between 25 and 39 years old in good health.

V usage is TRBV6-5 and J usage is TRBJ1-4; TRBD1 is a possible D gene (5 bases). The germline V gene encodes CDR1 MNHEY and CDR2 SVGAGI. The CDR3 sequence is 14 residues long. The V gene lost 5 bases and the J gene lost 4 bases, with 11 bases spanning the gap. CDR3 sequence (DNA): TGTGCCAGCAGTACCAGGGCCGATAATGAAAAACTGTTTTTT. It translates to CASSTRADNEKLFF.

The CDR3 sequence is CATSEDSYYGYTF. The CDR3 bases are TGTGCCACCAGTGAGGACAGCTACTATGGCTACACCTTC. V is TRBV24-1 and J is TRBJ1-2; D might be TRBD1 (6 bases). The CDR3 has 13 residues. Trimming took 4 bases from V and 3 from J, leaving 8 bases between them. Germline CDR1 KGHDR, CDR2 SFDVKD.

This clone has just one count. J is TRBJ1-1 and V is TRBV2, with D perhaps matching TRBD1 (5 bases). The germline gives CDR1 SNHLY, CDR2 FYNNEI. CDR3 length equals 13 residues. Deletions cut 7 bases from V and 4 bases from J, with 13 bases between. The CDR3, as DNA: TGTGCCAGCACCGCTCAGGGAGCCACTGAAGCTTTCTTT. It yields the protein CASTAQGATEAFF.

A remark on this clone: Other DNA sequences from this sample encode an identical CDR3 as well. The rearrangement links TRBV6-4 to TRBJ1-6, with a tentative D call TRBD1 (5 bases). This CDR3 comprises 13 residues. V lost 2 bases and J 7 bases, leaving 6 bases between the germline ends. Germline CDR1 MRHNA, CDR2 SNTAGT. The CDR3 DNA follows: TGTGCCAGCAGTGACAGGGGAAATTCACCCCTCCACTTT. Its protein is CASSDRGNSPLHF.

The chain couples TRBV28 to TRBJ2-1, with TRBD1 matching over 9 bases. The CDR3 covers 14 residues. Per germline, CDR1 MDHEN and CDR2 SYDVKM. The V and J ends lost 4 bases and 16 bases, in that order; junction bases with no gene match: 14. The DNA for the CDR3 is TGTGCCAGCAGTTCCGGGACAGGGCAAGTTCGAGTTTTCTTC. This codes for CASSSGTGQVRVFF.

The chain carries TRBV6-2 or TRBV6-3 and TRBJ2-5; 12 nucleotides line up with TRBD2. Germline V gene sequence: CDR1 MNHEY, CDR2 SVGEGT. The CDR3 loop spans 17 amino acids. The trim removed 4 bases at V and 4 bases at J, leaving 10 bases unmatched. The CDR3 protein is CASSFGFSSGGAETQYF. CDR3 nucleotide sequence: TGTGCCAGCAGTTTTGGGTTTTCTAGCGGGGGGGCAGAGACCCAGTACTTC.

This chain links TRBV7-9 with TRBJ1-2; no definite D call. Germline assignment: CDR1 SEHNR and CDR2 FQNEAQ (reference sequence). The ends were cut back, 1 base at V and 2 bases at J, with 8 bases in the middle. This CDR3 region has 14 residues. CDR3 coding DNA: TGTGCCAGCAGCTTAGGAGTCTCAAACTATGGCTACACCTTC. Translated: CASSLGVSNYGYTF.

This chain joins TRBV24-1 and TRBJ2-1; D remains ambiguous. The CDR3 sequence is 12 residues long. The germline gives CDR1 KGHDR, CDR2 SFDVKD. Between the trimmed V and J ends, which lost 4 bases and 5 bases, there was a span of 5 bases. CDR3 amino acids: CATSEYHNEQFF. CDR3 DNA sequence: TGTGCCACCAGTGAATATCACAATGAGCAGTTCTTC.

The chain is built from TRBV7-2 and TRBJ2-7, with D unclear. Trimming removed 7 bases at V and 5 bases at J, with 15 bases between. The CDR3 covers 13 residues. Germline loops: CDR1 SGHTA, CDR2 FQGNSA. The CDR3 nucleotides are TGTGCCAGCATTAGTAGGAATTTGGACGAGCAGTACTTC. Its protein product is CASISRNLDEQYF.

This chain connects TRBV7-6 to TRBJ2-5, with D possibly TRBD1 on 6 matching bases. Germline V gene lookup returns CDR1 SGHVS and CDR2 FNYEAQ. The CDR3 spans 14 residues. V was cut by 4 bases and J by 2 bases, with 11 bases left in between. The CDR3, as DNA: TGTGCCAGCAGCTCGGGACAAGGGCAAGAGACCCAGTACTTC. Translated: CASSSGQGQETQYF.

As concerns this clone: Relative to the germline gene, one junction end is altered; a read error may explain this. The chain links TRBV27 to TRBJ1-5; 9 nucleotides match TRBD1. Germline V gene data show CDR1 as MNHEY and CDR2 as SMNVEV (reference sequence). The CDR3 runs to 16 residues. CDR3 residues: CASSLSGTGTNQPQHF. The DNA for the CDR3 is TGTGCCAGCAGTCTATCCGGGACAGGGACTAATCAGCCCCAGCATTTT.

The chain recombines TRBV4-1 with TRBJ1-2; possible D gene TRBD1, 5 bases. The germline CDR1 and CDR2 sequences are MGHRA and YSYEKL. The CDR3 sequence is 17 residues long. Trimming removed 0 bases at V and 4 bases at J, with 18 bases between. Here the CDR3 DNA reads TGCGCCAGCAGCCAAGACAGGGACTGGGCAGATGTCTATGGCTACACCTTC. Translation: CASSQDRDWADVYGYTF.

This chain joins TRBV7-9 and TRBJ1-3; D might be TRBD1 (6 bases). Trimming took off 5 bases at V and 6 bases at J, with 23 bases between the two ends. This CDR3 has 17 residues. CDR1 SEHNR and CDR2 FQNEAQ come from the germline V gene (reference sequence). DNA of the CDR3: TGTGCCAGCAGCCCAAGCGCGGTTGCAGGGGTTATAAACACCATATATTTT. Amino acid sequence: CASSPSAVAGVINTIYF.

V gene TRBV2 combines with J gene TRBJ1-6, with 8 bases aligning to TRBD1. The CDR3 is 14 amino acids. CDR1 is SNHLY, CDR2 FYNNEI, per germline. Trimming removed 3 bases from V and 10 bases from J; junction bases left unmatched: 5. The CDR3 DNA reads TGTGCCAGCAGTGAGGGACAGGTGATCTCACCCCTCCACTTT. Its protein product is CASSEGQVISPLHF.

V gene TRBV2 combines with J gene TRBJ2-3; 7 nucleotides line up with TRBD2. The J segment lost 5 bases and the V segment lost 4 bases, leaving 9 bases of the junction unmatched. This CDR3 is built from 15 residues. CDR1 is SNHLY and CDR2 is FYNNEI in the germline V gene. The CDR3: CASSALAGARDTQYF. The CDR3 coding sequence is TGTGCCAGCAGTGCGTTGGCGGGAGCTAGAGATACGCAGTATTTT. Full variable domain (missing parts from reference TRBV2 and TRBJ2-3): EPEVTQTPSHQVTQMGQEVILRCVPISNHLYFYWYRQILGQKVEFLVSFYNNEISEKSEIFDDQFSVERPDGSNFTLKIRSTKLEDSAMYFCASSALAGARDTQYFGPGTRLTVL.

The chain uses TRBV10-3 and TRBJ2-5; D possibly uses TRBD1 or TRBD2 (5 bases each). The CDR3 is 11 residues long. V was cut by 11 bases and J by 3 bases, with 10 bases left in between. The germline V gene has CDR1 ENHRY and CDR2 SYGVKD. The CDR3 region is CAVRGEETQYF. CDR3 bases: TGTGCCGTCCGGGGCGAAGAGACCCAGTACTTC.

The CDR3 DNA is TGTGCCAGCAGCCTCTTGGCGGGAGCGGAGACCCAGTACTTC. This sequence encodes CASSLLAGAETQYF. The V and J genes are TRBV11-1 and TRBJ2-5; 7 nucleotides agree with TRBD2. Trimming cost V 5 bases and J 5 bases; bases outside gene matches: 8. Per the germline V gene, CDR1 is SGHAT and CDR2 is FQDESV (reference sequence). The CDR3 is made up of 14 amino acids. Filled out from reference TRBV11-1 and TRBJ2-5, the complete variable domain reads EAEVAQSPRYKITEKSQAVAFWCDPISGHATLYWYRQILGQGPELLVQFQDESVVDDSQLPKDRFSAERLKGVDSTLKIQPAELGDSAMYLCASSLLAGAETQYFGPGTRLLVL.

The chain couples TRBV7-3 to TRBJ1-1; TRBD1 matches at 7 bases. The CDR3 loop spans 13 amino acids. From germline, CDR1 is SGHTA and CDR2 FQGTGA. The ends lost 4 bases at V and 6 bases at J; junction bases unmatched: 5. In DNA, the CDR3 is TGTGCCAGCAGCTGGACAGGAGGCTCTGAAGCTTTCTTT. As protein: CASSWTGGSEAFF.

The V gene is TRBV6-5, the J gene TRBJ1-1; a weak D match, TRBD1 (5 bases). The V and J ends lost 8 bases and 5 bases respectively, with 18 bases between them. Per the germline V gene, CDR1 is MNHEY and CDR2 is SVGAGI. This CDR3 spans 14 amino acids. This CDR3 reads CASGGRAGFTEAFF. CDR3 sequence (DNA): TGTGCCAGCGGGGGACGGGCCGGGTTTACTGAAGCTTTCTTT.

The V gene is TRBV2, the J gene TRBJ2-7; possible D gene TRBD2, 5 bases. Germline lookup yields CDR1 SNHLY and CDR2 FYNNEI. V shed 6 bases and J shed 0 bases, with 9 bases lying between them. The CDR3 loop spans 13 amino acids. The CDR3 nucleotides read TGTGCCAGCAGGAACGGGGACTCCTACGAGCAGTACTTC. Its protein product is CASRNGDSYEQYF.

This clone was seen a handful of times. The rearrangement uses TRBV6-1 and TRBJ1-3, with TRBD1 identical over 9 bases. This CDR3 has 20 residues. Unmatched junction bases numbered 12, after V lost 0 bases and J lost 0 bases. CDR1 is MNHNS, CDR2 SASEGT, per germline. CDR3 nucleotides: TGTGCCAGCAGTGAAGCCCGGGACAGGGAATCCACAAGCTCTGGAAACACCATATATTTT. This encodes CASSEARDRESTSSGNTIYF.

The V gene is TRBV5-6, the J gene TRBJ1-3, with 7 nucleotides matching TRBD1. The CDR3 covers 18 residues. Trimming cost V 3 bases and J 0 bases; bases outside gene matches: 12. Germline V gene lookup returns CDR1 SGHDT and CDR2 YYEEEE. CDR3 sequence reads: CASSSKTGYRLSGNTIYF. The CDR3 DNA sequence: TGTGCCAGCAGCTCTAAGACAGGGTACCGACTCTCTGGAAACACCATATATTTT.

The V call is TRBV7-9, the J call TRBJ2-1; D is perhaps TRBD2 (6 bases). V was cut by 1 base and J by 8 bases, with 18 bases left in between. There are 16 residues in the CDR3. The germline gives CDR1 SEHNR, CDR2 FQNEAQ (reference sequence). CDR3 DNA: TGTGCCAGCAGCTTAGATGGGGGGAAAGGAAGTGATGAGCAGTTCTTC. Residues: CASSLDGGKGSDEQFF.

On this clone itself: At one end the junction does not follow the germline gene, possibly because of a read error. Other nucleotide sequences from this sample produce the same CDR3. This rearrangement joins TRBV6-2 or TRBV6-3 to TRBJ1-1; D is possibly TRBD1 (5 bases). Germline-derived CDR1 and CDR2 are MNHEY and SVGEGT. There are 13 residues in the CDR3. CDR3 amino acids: CASSRDEGTEAFF. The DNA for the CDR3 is TGTGCCAGCAGTCGGGACGAGGGCACTGAGGCTTTCTTT.

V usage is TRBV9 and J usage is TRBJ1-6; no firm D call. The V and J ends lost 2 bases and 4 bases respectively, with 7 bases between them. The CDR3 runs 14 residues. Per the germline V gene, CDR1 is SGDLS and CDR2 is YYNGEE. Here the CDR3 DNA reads TGTGCCAGCAGCGTGCGGGGTTATAATTCACCCCTCCACTTT. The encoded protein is CASSVRGYNSPLHF. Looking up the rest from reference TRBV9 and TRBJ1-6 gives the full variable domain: DSGVTQTPKHLITATGQRVTLRCSPRSGDLSVYWYQQSLDQGLQFLIQYYNGEERAKGNILERFSAQQFPDLHSELNLSSLELGDSALYFCASSVRGYNSPLHFGNGTRLTVT.